The table lists the clone carrying this T cell receptor (beta chain) with many counts. Its matching antigen is unknown. Template switching added a universal primer site, and cDNA bore unique molecular identifiers. TCRdb independently ran MiXCR on the 5' RACE reads; one entry per CDR3 protein. This table has a few hundred thousand distinct CDR3 sequences, 7.5% to 10% appearing once. The sample is drawn from a study of identical twins. Trimming took 0 bases from V and 5 from J, leaving 11 bases between them. Germline CDR1 is DFQATT and CDR2 is SNEGSKA (reference sequence). This CDR3 has 14 amino acids. Study-wide results and limits: In cord blood, abundant beta clonotypes had fewer insertions; memory showed no trend. Twins' excess sharing was less marked for out-of-frame beta sequences.

This sample was also put to use in a study of yellow fever vaccine responses in identical twins.

The J gene is TRBJ1-5, the V gene TRBV20-1; D may be TRBD1 (6 bases). This TCR was sampled from a woman aged 18-30 years in good health. The sample was PBMCs. The CDR3 nucleotides read TGCAGTGCTAGAGACAGGGGAGTGGATCAGCCCCAGCATTTT. Protein product: CSARDRGVDQPQHF.